The rows below give T cell receptor beta chains drawn from one sample of a study of blood T cell repertoires in COVID-19. Here immunoSEQ multiplex PCR was the method, and the copy in TCRdb shows in-frame clones only, minus some. The sample lists fewer than 450,000 clones, around 90% occurring once. The source material was PBMCs or T cells enriched from blood (not recorded which). These receptors were taken from a woman in her thirties or forties with acute COVID-19. CDR3s include the opening cysteine and the closing phenylalanine or tryptophan. The D gene is left open where the match is weak. Not all rows give a size; the values are once, few, many and, for expanded clones, a class.

TRBD1	-	TRBV3-1/TRBV3-2	TRBJ1-2	TGTGCCAGCAGCCCTAATGACAGGGACCGCTACACCTTC	CASSPNDRDRYTF
-	-	TRBV14	TRBJ2-1	TGTGCCAGCAGCCCCCTGGTACTACGGCCCTACAATGAGCAGTTCTTC	CASSPLVLRPYNEQFF
-	-	TRBV9	TRBJ2-3	TGTGCCAGCAGCGTAGGTATCGAGGGAGGCACAGATACGCAGTATTTT	CASSVGIEGGTDTQYF
TRBD1	-	TRBV12-3/TRBV12-4	TRBJ2-7	TGTGCCATCCGAGGACAGGGGGGCGAGCAGTACTTC	CAIRGQGGEQYF
-	once	TRBV30	TRBJ1-2	TGTGCCTGGAATCGGCAGCGGGGCTACACCTTC	CAWNRQRGYTF
-	-	TRBV2	TRBJ2-5	TGTGCCAGCAGTGAACCGGGACTTCCTCAAGAGACCCAGTACTTC	CASSEPGLPQETQYF
TRBD2	-	TRBV10-2	TRBJ2-2	TGCGCCAGCAACCCTAGCGGGAACACCGGGGAGCTGTTTTTT	CASNPSGNTGELFF
-	once	TRBV24-1	TRBJ1-1	TGTGCCACCAGTGGGAGGGGGGGCGAAGCTTTCTTT	CATSGRGGEAFF
-	-	TRBV4-1	TRBJ2-3	TGCGCCAGCAGCCACGAAGCGGAGACTAGCACAGATACGCAGTATTTT	CASSHEAETSTDTQYF
TRBD2	-	TRBV6-5	TRBJ2-5	TGTGCCAGCAGAACCCCGGGGGGTAGGGAGACCCAGTACTTC	CASRTPGGRETQYF
TRBD1	-	TRBV6-6	TRBJ1-2	TGTGCCAGCACCCCGACAGGGACATCCTATGGCTACACCTTC	CASTPTGTSYGYTF
-	-	TRBV7-9	TRBJ2-1	TGTGCCAGCAGCCACGGACTTCTTGTGTACAATGAGCAGTTCTTC	CASSHGLLVYNEQFF
TRBD1	few	TRBV7-9	TRBJ2-3	TGTGCCAGCAGCCCGACAGGGGATACGCAGTATTTT	CASSPTGDTQYF
-	-	TRBV3-1/TRBV3-2	TRBJ2-3	TGTGCCAGCAGCCGCTTAGAGGCGGGGGCCGCAACAGATACGCAGTATTTT	CASSRLEAGAATDTQYF
TRBD1	-	TRBV12-5	TRBJ2-2	TGTGCTAGTGCCAAGTCCGGGACAGGGGCCGGGGAGCTGTTTTTT	CASAKSGTGAGELFF
TRBD1	once	TRBV5-6	TRBJ2-3	TGTGCCAGCAGCTTCTTAAACAGGGGAAGCACAGATACGCAGTATTTT	CASSFLNRGSTDTQYF
TRBD2	-	TRBV30	TRBJ2-2	TGTGCCTGGAGAGATGGTAGCGGGGGGGCGTGGACCGGGGAGCTGTTTTTT	CAWRDGSGGAWTGELFF
-	-	TRBV5-1	TRBJ2-5	TGCGCCAGCAGCTTGGTATCTGGGACGGTGGGAGGGACCCAGTACTTC	CASSLVSGTVGGTQYF
-	-	TRBV24-1	TRBJ2-3	TGTGCCACCAGTGCCAGGGTGGGCACAGATACGCAGTATTTT	CATSARVGTDTQYF
TRBD1	-	TRBV9	TRBJ1-6	TGTGCCAGCAGCGAAACTTCCGGGACAGGGATAATACCCCTCCACTTT	CASSETSGTGIIPLHF
-	-	TRBV30	TRBJ2-1	TGTGCCTGGACCCAGGGGATCTCCCTCAATGAGCAGTTCTTC	CAWTQGISLNEQFF
-	-	TRBV6-5	TRBJ1-3	TGTGCCAGCGTGAGCTCTGGAAACACCATATATTTT	CASVSSGNTIYF
TRBD1	few	TRBV5-5	TRBJ2-7	TGTGCCAGCAGCTATACAGGGGGCTACGAGCAGTACTTC	CASSYTGGYEQYF
-	-	TRBV2	TRBJ1-6	TGTGCCAGCGGCGGGTTTGGGGAACTGAATTCACCCCTCCACTTT	CASGGFGELNSPLHF
-	-	TRBV6-5	TRBJ2-5	TGTGCCAGCACCCAAAGGAGGGGGCGCGAGGAGACCCAGTACTTC	CASTQRRGREETQYF
TRBD1	-	TRBV5-6	TRBJ2-4	TGTGCCAGCAGTCCGGACAGGGGGCACGGCATTCAGTACTTC	CASSPDRGHGIQYF
-	-	TRBV5-3	TRBJ2-7	TGTGCCAGAAGCAAATACTACTCATCCTTCCCCCACTGCGAGCAGTACTTC	CARSKYYSSFPHCEQYF
-	-	TRBV20-1	TRBJ1-1	TGCAGTGCCGTGAACACTGAAGCTTTCTTT	CSAVNTEAFF
-	-	TRBV10-3	TRBJ1-6	TGTGCCCCTCATAGTGCAGGACAATCCCGCTCCCTAAAAAATTCACCCCTCCACTTT	CAPHSAGQSRSLKNSPLHF
TRBD1	-	TRBV29-1	TRBJ1-1	TGCAGCGTTGAAGATAGGACAGGGGGAAGTACTGAAGCTTTCTTT	CSVEDRTGGSTEAFF
TRBD2	-	TRBV5-1	TRBJ2-7	TGCGCCAGCAGATCAGCGGGACTAGCGGGGGAGGAGCAGTACTTC	CASRSAGLAGEEQYF
-	-	TRBV30	TRBJ1-1	TGTGCCTGGAGTGTACGGGGTGTCACTGAAGCTTTCTTT	CAWSVRGVTEAFF
-	many	TRBV18	TRBJ1-3	TGTGCCAGCTCACCTGGACTGAGCTCTGGAAACACCATATATTTT	CASSPGLSSGNTIYF
-	once	TRBV6-5	TRBJ1-6	TGTGCCAGCAGTCGGACAAGGAATAATTCACCCCTCCACTTT	CASSRTRNNSPLHF
TRBD1	-	TRBV3-1/TRBV3-2	TRBJ1-6	TGTGCCAGCAGCCAAGGGACAGGCGATCTCCACTTT	CASSQGTGDLHF
-	-	TRBV30	TRBJ1-2	TGTGCCATGACCCGGGGAGGGGAAGGCTACACCTTC	CAMTRGGEGYTF
TRBD2	-	TRBV4-2	TRBJ2-1	TGTGCCAGCAGCCAGGGACTAGCGGGGTTATCTTACAATGAGCAGTTCTTC	CASSQGLAGLSYNEQFF
TRBD2	-	TRBV25-1	TRBJ2-3	TGTGCCAGCAGTGAATTTGGGGGGGGCACAGATACGCAGTATTTT	CASSEFGGGTDTQYF
-	-	TRBV19	TRBJ1-5	TGTGCCAGTAGCAGGGGTAGCAATCAGCCCCAGCATTTT	CASSRGSNQPQHF
TRBD1	-	TRBV4-2	TRBJ1-5	TGTGCCAGCAGCCAAGATAGGATTTCGTTCGCGGACAGGGTAAATCAGCCCCAGCATTTT	CASSQDRISFADRVNQPQHF
-	-	TRBV30	TRBJ2-3	TGTGCCTTCTCCCGGGACACCTTAGATTCCGATACGCAGTATTTT	CAFSRDTLDSDTQYF
-	-	TRBV20-1	TRBJ2-7	TGCAGTGCTAGTGGGGGGTCGGGGGCCTACGAGCAGTACTTC	CSASGGSGAYEQYF
TRBD1	-	TRBV7-8	TRBJ2-4	TGTGCCAGCAGCTCACACGGGACAGGGTCCAACATTCAGTACTTC	CASSSHGTGSNIQYF
TRBD2	-	TRBV13	TRBJ2-1	TGTGCCAGCAGGGGGACTACCTCCTACAATGAGCAGTTCTTC	CASRGTTSYNEQFF
-	-	TRBV30	TRBJ1-2	TGTGCCTGGAGCCTGCGGGGATACTATGGCTACACCTTC	CAWSLRGYYGYTF
TRBD2	once	TRBV9	TRBJ2-1	TGTGCCAGCAGCGTCCGACTAGCGGGGTTCAATGAGCAGTTCTTC	CASSVRLAGFNEQFF
TRBD1	-	TRBV12-3/TRBV12-4	TRBJ2-7	TGTGCCAGCGCCGGGGACAGGAGTAACGAGCAGTACTTC	CASAGDRSNEQYF
-	-	TRBV5-1	TRBJ1-1	TGCGCCAGCAGCTTGCAGGGAGGGATGAACACTGAAGCTTTCTTT	CASSLQGGMNTEAFF
TRBD2	few	TRBV24-1	TRBJ2-3	TGTGCCACCAGTGACTTCAGCGGGGGGGTCCCACATACGCAGTATTTT	CATSDFSGGVPHTQYF
-	-	TRBV6-1	TRBJ1-4	TGTGCCAGCAGTGAAGCAGCGCCAGGGGATCGGGAAAAACTGTTTTTT	CASSEAAPGDREKLFF
TRBD1	-	TRBV18	TRBJ1-2	TGTGCCAGCTCACCACCGGGACAGGGAGGAGGCTACACCTTC	CASSPPGQGGGYTF
-	-	TRBV6-5	TRBJ2-7	TGTGCCAGCAGTTACGGGGGGGGCGCAGCCTACGAGCAGTACTTC	CASSYGGGAAYEQYF
-	-	TRBV5-1	TRBJ1-1	TGCGCCAGCAGCGGCAGGACCGACAGCACTGAAGCTTTCTTT	CASSGRTDSTEAFF